A selection of T cell receptor beta chains follows, all from one sample in a study of blood T cell repertoires in COVID-19. The assay was immunoSEQ multiplex PCR, and TCRdb's table has in-frame clones only and misses some. Counted here are under 200,000 clones, about 85% occurring once; the ten biggest clones make up 7.5% to 10%. The sequencing input was peripheral blood. The receptors stem from a woman aged 80 or older with acute or convalescent COVID-19. Each CDR3 is given with its conserved first and last residue. D genes are given only for firm matches. Some rows have no size entry. The others give once, few or many, or a class for an expanded clone.

V	size	D	J	DNA	CDR3
TRBV11-2	NA	NA	TRBJ2-3	TGTGCCAGCAGCCCCCAGAAGATTCATACGCAGTATTTT	CASSPQKIHTQYF
TRBV5-1	NA	NA	TRBJ1-2	TGCGCCAGCAGCTTGCGAGGGGAGGTCTATGGCTACACCTTC	CASSLRGEVYGYTF
TRBV29-1	NA	NA	TRBJ2-6	TGCAGCGTTGACTCGGGTGGGGCCAACGTCCTGACTTTC	CSVDSGGANVLTF
TRBV6-5	NA	NA	TRBJ1-2	TGTGCCAGCAGGGTCAGGGTGTCGGATGGCTACACCTTC	CASRVRVSDGYTF
TRBV9	few	NA	TRBJ2-6	TGTGCCAGCAGCGAGGGGCTTGGGGCCAACGTCCTGACTTTC	CASSEGLGANVLTF
TRBV11-2	NA	NA	TRBJ2-5	TGTGCCAGCAGGGACCCCAACAGGGAGACCCAGTACTTC	CASRDPNRETQYF
TRBV19	NA	TRBD2	TRBJ2-5	TGTGCCAGTAGTATAGTACTAGCGGGGATGAGGGAGACCCAGTACTTC	CASSIVLAGMRETQYF
TRBV12-3/TRBV12-4	once	TRBD2	TRBJ2-1	TGTGCCAGCAGGGGACTAGCGAGAGAGCAGTTCTTC	CASRGLAREQFF
TRBV5-8	few	NA	TRBJ1-5	TGTGCCAGCAGCGTCGGACAGAATAGCAATCAGCCCCAGCATTTT	CASSVGQNSNQPQHF
TRBV9	NA	NA	TRBJ2-5	TGTGCCAGCAGCGTAGGGGCTAGCAATGATGGCCAAGAGACCCAGTACTTC	CASSVGASNDGQETQYF
TRBV3-1/TRBV3-2	NA	TRBD2	TRBJ2-2	TGTGCCAGCAGCCAATCCGGACTAGCGGGGACCCCCCGGCTGTTTTTT	CASSQSGLAGTPRLFF
TRBV15	NA	TRBD1	TRBJ2-7	TGTGCCACCAGCAGAGACAGGGGGAAGGGCGAGCAGTACTTC	CATSRDRGKGEQYF
TRBV12-5	NA	TRBD1	TRBJ2-5	TGTGCTAGTGGTCGGCGACAGGGCGTGGAGACCCAGTACTTC	CASGRRQGVETQYF
TRBV11-2	NA	TRBD1	TRBJ2-1	TGTGCCAGCAGCTCTCGGACAGGGGGCGATGAGCAGTTCTTC	CASSSRTGGDEQFF
TRBV7-2	NA	TRBD2	TRBJ2-7	TGTGCCAGCAGCTTAGCGCGGTTTAGCGGGGGCTCCTACGAGCAGTACTTC	CASSLARFSGGSYEQYF